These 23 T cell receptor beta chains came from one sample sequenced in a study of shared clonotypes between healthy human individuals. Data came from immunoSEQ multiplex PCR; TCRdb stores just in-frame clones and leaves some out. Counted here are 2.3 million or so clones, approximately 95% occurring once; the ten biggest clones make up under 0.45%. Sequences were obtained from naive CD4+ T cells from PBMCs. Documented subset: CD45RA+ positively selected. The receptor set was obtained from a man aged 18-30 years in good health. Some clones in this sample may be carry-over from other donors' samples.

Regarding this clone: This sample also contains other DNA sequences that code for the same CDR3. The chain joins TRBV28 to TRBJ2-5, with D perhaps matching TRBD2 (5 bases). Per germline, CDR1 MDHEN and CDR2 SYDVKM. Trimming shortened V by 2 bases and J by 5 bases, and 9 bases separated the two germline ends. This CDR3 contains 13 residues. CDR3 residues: CASSLRGPETQYF. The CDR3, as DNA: TGTGCCAGCAGTTTACGAGGGCCGGAGACCCAGTACTTC.

CDR3 sequence: CASTRLRSPRAGELFF. The CDR3 region has the DNA TGTGCCAGCACCCGCTTGAGGTCCCCGAGGGCCGGGGAGCTGTTTTTT. The rearrangement joins TRBV11-2 to TRBJ2-2; TRBD2 is a possible D gene (5 bases). Germline V CDR1 and CDR2: SGHAT, FQNNGV. This CDR3 has 16 amino acids. The germline V and J ends were trimmed by 7 bases and 6 bases, with 21 bases remaining between them.

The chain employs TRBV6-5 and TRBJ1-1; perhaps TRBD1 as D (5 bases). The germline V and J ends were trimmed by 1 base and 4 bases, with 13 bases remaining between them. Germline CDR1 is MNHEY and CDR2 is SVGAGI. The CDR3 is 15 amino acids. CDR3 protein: CASSYWATGGTEAFF. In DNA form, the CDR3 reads TGTGCCAGCAGTTACTGGGCAACCGGGGGCACTGAAGCTTTCTTT.

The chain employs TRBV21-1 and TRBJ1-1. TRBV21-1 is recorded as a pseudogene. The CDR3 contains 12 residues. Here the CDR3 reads CASSSEGTEAFF. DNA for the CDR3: TGTGCCAGCAGCTCTGAGGGGACTGAAGCTTTCTTT.

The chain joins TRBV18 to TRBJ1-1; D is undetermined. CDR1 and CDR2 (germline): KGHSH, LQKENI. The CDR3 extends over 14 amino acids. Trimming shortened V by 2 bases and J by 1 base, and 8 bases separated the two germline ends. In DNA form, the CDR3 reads TGTGCCAGCTCACCATCATGGCCGAACACTGAAGCTTTCTTT. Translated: CASSPSWPNTEAFF.

In DNA form, the CDR3 reads TGTGCCAGCGTTAGACTAGCGGGCACCGGGGAGCTGTTTTTT. This sequence encodes CASVRLAGTGELFF. The chain employs TRBV27 and TRBJ2-2; TRBD2 agrees at 10 bases. Germline V lookup: CDR1 MNHEY, CDR2 SMNVEV (reference sequence). With 8 bases clipped from V and 4 bases from J, the junction kept 4 bases outside the gene matches. This CDR3 has 14 amino acids.

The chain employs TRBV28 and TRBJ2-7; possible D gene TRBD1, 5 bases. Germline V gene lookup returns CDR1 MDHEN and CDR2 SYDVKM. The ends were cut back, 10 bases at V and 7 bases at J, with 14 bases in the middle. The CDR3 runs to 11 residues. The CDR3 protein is CATTVRQEQYF. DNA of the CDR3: TGTGCCACAACCGTCAGACAGGAGCAGTACTTC.

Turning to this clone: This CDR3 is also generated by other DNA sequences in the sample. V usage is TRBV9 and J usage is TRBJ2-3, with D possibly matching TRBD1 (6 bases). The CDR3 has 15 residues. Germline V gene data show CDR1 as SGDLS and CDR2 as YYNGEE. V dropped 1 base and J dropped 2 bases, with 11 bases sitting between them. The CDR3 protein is CASSVLAGATDTQYF. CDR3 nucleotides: TGTGCCAGCAGCGTATTGGCAGGGGCCACAGATACGCAGTATTTT.

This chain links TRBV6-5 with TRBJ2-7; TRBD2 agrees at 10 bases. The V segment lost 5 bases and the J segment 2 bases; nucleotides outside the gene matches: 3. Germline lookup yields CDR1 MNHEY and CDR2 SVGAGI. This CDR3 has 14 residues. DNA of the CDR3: TGTGCCAGCAGTCTCCTAGCGGGGGCCTACGAGCAGTACTTC. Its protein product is CASSLLAGAYEQYF.

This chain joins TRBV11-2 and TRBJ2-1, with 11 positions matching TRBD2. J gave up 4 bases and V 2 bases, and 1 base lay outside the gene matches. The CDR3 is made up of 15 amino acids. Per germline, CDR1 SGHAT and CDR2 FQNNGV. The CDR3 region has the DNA TGTGCCAGCAGCTTATCTAGCGGGAGGTACAATGAGCAGTTCTTC. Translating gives CASSLSSGRYNEQFF.

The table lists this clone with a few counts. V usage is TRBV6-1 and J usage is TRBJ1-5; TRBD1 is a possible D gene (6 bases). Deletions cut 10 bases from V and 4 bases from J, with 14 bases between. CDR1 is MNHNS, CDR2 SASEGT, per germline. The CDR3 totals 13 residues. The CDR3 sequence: CAISITGNQPQHF. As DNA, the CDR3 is TGTGCCATCTCTATAACAGGGAATCAGCCCCAGCATTTT.

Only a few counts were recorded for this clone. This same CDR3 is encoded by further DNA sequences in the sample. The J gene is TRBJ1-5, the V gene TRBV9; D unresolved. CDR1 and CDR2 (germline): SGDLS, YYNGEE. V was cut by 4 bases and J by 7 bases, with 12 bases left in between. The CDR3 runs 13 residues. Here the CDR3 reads CASSPGVGQPQHF. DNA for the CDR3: TGTGCCAGCAGCCCGGGTGTTGGGCAGCCCCAGCATTTT.

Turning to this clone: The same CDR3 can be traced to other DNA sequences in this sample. In DNA, the CDR3 is TGTGCCAGCTCACCGCCGACGACAGATACGCAGTATTTT. This translates into CASSPPTTDTQYF. This chain joins TRBV18 and TRBJ2-3; D is unresolved. Trimming stripped 3 bases from V and 3 bases from J, with 7 bases between. CDR3 length: 13 residues. Germline values: CDR1 KGHSH, CDR2 LQKENI.

This CDR3 is CASNPFITGANVLTF. Written as DNA, the CDR3 is TGCGCCAGCAACCCTTTCATCACTGGGGCCAACGTCCTGACTTTC. The chain recombines TRBV10-2 with TRBJ2-6, with unresolved D. Trimming took 7 bases from V and 2 from J, leaving 12 bases between them. This CDR3 has 15 residues. Germline CDR1 and CDR2: WSHSY and SAAADI.

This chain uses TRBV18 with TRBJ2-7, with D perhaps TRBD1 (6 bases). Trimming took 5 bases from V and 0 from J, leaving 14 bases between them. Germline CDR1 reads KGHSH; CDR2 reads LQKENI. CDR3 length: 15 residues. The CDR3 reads CASSIHRDTSYEQYF. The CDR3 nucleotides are TGTGCCAGCTCAATCCACCGGGACACCTCCTACGAGCAGTACTTC.

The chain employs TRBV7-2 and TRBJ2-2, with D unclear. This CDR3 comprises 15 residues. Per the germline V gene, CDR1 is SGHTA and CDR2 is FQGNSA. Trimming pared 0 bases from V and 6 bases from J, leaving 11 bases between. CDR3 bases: TGTGCCAGCAGCTTAGCCCGACCTCAGCCCGGGGAGCTGTTTTTT. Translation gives CASSLARPQPGELFF.

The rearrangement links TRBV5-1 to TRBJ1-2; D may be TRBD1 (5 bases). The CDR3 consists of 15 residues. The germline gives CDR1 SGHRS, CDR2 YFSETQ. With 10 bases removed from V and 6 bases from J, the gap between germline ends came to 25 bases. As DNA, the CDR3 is TGCGCCGGTCGGAGCGGGACGGCCCCCTTGGATGGCTACACCTTC. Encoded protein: CAGRSGTAPLDGYTF.

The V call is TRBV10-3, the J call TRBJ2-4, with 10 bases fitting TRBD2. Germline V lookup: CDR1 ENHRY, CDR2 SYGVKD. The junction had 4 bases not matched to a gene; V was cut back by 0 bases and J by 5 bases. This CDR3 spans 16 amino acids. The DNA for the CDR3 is TGTGCCATCAGTGAGTCAACTAGCGGGATTCAAAACATTCAGTACTTC. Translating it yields CAISESTSGIQNIQYF.

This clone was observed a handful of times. This CDR3 is CASSIGGLNTEAFF. The CDR3 DNA is TGTGCCAGCAGCATAGGGGGTTTGAACACTGAAGCTTTCTTT. V gene TRBV9 combines with J gene TRBJ1-1, with a tentative D call TRBD1 (6 bases). V was trimmed by 4 bases and J by 0 bases, leaving 10 bases between them. In germline, CDR1 is SGDLS, CDR2 YYNGEE. This CDR3 spans 14 amino acids.

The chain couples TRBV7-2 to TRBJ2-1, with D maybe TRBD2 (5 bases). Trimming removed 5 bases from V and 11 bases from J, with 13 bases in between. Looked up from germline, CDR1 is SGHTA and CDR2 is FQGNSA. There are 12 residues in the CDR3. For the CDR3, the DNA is TGTGCCAGCAGCACCGGACTGGCACAGCAGTTCTTC. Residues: CASSTGLAQQFF.

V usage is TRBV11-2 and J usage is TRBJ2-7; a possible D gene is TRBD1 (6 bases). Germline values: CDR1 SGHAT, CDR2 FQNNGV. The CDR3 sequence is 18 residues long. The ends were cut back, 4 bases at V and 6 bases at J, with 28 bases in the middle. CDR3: CASSSVSLRQGWSVEQYF. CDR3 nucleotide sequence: TGTGCCAGCAGCTCAGTCTCGCTCCGGCAGGGGTGGTCCGTCGAGCAGTACTTC.

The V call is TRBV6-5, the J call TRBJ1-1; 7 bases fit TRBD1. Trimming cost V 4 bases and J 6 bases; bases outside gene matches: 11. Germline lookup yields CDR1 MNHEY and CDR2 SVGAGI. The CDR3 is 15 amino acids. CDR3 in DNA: TGTGCCAGCAGTTCCCCGACAGGGAATTTCGCTGAAGCTTTCTTT. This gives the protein CASSSPTGNFAEAFF.

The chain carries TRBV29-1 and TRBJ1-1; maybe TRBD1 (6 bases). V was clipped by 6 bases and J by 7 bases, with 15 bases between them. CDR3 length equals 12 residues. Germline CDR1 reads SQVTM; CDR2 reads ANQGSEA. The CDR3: CSVGARGNEAFF. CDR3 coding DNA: TGCAGCGTGGGGGCCAGGGGAAATGAAGCTTTCTTT.